This TCR beta chain comes out of a study of blood T cell repertoires in COVID-19. For the study at large: Spain, Italy and the United States supplied samples that represented acute and convalescent COVID-19. Sample material is recorded as cDNA or gDNA derived from T cells, B-cell-depleted T cells, or PBMCs.

Germline assignment: CDR1 LNHDA and CDR2 SQIVND (reference sequence). V trimming: 6 bases; J trimming: 1 base; junction bases outside the gene matches: 3. The CDR3 has 16 residues. Original handling: Quantification of nucleated cells was approximated via reference gene primer amplification. The table came from immunoSEQ multiplex PCR; TCRdb's copy has only in-frame clones and leaves some out. V and J calls and clone size follow that table, whereas D and trimming were derived from the DNA. The sample has about 74,000 clones; about 69% are singletons. This receptor was obtained from a man between 70 and 80 years old with acute or convalescent COVID-19. The V and J genes are TRBV19 and TRBJ2-3; 14 positions match TRBD2. Source material: peripheral blood. CDR3 region: CASRGLAGAGTDTQYF. CDR3 DNA: TGTGCCAGTAGGGGACTAGCGGGAGCTGGCACAGATACGCAGTATTTT.